This is a list of T cell receptor beta chains from one sample in a study of T cell repertoires and HLA-DP antigens. These receptors' targets are unknown. Sequencing was performed with immunoSEQ multiplex PCR; in TCRdb, only in-frame clones are kept and a portion is missing. The table has some 110,000 clones, over 90% seen once. The sample consisted of CD4+ T cells from PBMCs. The origin of the receptors is a woman between 18 and 29 years old in good health and CMV-seronegative. Each CDR3 is given with its conserved first and last residue. D genes are given only for firm matches. Size tells how often a clone was seen (once, few, many) or the class of an expanded clone, and some rows leave it out.

>NA|TRBV28|TRBD1|TRBJ1-1
TGTGCCAGCCCAGGGACAGGGGGCAGGAAGAACACTGAAGCTTTCTTT
CASPGTGGRKNTEAFF
>NA|TRBV5-4|NA|TRBJ2-2
TGTGCCAGCAGCCCTCGCGGGGTTTCAGGCACCGGGGAGCTGTTTTTT
CASSPRGVSGTGELFF
>NA|TRBV5-1|TRBD2|TRBJ2-5
TGCGCCAGCAGCTACCGGACTAGCGGGGGCCGCTATACACAAGAGACCCAGTACTTC
CASSYRTSGGRYTQETQYF
>NA|TRBV6-6|NA|TRBJ1-2
TGTGCCAGCATTCAAGGACAGAGAACTAACTATGGCTACACCTTC
CASIQGQRTNYGYTF
>NA|TRBV5-1|TRBD1|TRBJ1-3
TGCGCCAGCAGCTGGGGACAGGGGTACTCTGGAAACACCATATATTTT
CASSWGQGYSGNTIYF
>NA|TRBV9|NA|TRBJ2-3
TGTGCCAGCAGCGGGTCAGATACGCAGTATTTT
CASSGSDTQYF
>NA|TRBV7-2|TRBD2|TRBJ2-1
TGTGCCAGCAGCTCCGCCGGGCTAGCGGGGGTCCCCCGGGAGCAGTTCTTC
CASSSAGLAGVPREQFF
>NA|TRBV19|NA|TRBJ2-7
TGTGCCAGTAGTGGGGGGGCAGCCTACGAGCAGTACTTC
CASSGGAAYEQYF
>few|TRBV2|TRBD1|TRBJ1-2
TGTGCCAGCAGGGGACAGGGTTTCTATGGCTACACCTTC
CASRGQGFYGYTF
>NA|TRBV4-1|TRBD1|TRBJ1-5
TGCGCCAGCAGCCAACTTACAGGGGGGGGTCAGCCCCAGCATTTT
CASSQLTGGGQPQHF
>NA|TRBV7-2|NA|TRBJ2-5
TGTGCCAGCAGCTACGGGGGAACAGAGACCCAGTACTTC
CASSYGGTETQYF
>NA|TRBV19|TRBD2|TRBJ2-3
TGTGCCAGTAGTATCCTGGGACTAGCGGGAGGGCCGAGAGATACGCAGTATTTT
CASSILGLAGGPRDTQYF